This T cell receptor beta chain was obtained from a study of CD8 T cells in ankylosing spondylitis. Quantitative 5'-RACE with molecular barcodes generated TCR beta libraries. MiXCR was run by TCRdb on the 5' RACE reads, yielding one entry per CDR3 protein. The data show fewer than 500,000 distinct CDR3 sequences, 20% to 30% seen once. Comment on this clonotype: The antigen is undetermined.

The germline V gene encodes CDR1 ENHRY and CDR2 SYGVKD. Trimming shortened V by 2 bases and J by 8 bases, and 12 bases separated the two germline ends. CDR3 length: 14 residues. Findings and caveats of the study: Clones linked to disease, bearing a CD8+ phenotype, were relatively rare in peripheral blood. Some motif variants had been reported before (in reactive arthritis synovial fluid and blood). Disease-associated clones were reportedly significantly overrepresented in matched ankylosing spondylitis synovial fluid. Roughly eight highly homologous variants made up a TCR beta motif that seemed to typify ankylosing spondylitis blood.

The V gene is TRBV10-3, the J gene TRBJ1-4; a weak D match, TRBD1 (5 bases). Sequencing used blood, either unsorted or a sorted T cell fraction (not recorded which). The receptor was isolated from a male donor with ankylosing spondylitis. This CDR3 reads CAISEQGSEEKLFF. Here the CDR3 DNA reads TGTGCCATCAGTGAGCAGGGAAGTGAGGAAAAACTGTTTTTT.